This T cell receptor beta chain was profiled in a study of blood T cell repertoires in COVID-19. Across the whole study: In each case, the material was cDNA or gDNA derived from T cells, B-cell-depleted T cells, or PBMCs.

How the authors handled the data: It was from reference gene primer amplification that nucleated cell counts were estimated. Here immunoSEQ multiplex PCR was the method, and the copy in TCRdb shows in-frame clones only, minus some. V and J calls and clone size are those listed in that table; D and trimming were worked out from the DNA. The profile covers approximately 76,000 clones, with roughly nine tenths appearing a single time and 10% to 15% taken by the ten largest. The CDR3 spans 16 residues. The ends were cut back, 4 bases at V and 0 bases at J, with 16 bases in the middle. Germline lookup yields CDR1 LNHDA and CDR2 SQIVND (reference sequence).

This receptor was taken from an older woman with acute or convalescent COVID-19. The sequencing sample was made of peripheral blood. This chain links TRBV19 with TRBJ2-7; TRBD1 might be the D (5 bases). CDR3 sequence: CASSNGRRGSSYEQYF. The CDR3 bases are TGTGCCAGTAGTAATGGCCGAAGGGGATCCTCCTACGAGCAGTACTTC.